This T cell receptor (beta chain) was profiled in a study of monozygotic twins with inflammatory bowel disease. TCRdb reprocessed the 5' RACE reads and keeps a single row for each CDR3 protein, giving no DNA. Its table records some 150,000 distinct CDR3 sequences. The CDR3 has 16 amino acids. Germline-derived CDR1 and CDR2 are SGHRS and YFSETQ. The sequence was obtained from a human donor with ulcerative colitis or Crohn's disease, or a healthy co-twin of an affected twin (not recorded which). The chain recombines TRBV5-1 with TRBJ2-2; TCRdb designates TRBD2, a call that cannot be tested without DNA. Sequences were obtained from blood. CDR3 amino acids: CASSLLAGDDTGELFF. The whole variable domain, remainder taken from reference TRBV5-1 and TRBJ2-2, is KAGVTQTPRYLIKTRGQQVTLSCSPISGHRSVSWYQQTPGQGLQFLFEYFSETQRNKGNFPGRFSGRQFSNSRSEMNVSTLELGDSALYLCASSLLAGDDTGELFFGEGSRLTVL.